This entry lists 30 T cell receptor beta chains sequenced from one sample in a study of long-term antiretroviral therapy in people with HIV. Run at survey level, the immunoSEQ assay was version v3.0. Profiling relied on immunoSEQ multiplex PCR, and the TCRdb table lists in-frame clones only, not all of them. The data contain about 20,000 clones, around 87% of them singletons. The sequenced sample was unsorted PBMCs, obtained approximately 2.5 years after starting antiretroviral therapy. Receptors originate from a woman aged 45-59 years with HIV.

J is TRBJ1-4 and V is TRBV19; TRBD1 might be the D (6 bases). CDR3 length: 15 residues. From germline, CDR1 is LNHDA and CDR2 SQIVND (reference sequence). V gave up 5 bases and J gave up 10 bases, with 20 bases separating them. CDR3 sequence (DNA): TGTGCCAGTAGTCCTACGGACAGCGTCGCGGGAAAACTGTTTTTT. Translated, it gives CASSPTDSVAGKLFF. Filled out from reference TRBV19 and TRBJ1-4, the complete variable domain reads DGGITQSPKYLFRKEGQNVTLSCEQNLNHDAMYWYRQDPGQGLRLIYYSQIVNDFQKGDIAEGYSVSREKKESFPLTVTSAQKNPTAFYLCASSPTDSVAGKLFFGSGTQLSVL.

The CDR3 protein is CASSSQDTGELFF. The CDR3 coding sequence is TGTGCCAGCAGTTCCCAGGACACCGGGGAGCTGTTTTTT. The rearrangement joins TRBV28 to TRBJ2-2; D gene unclear. This CDR3 has 13 residues. Germline V CDR1 and CDR2: MDHEN, SYDVKM. Trimming shortened V by 4 bases and J by 3 bases, and 6 bases separated the two germline ends.

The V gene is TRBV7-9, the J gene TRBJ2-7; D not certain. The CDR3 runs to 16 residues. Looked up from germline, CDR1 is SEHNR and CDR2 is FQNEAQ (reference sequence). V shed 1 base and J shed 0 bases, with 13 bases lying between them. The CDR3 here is CASSLGLAVTSYEQYF. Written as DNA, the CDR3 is TGTGCCAGCAGCTTAGGGCTTGCGGTTACCTCCTACGAGCAGTACTTC. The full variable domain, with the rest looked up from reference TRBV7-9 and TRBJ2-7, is DTGVSQNPRHKITKRGQNVTFRCDPISEHNRLYWYRQTLGQGPEFLTYFQNEAQLEKSRLLSDRFSAERPKGSFSTLEIQRTEQGDSAMYLCASSLGLAVTSYEQYFGPGTRLTVT.

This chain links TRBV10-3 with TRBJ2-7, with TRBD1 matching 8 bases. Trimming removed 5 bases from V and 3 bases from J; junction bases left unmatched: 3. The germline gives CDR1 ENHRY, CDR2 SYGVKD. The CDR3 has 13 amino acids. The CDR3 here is CAISRDRRYEQYF. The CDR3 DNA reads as TGTGCCATCAGTAGGGACAGGCGCTACGAGCAGTACTTC.

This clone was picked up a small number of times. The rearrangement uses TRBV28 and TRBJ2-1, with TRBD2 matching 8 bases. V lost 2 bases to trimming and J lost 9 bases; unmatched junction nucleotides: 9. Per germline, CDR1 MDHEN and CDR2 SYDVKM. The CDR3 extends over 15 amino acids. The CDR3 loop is CASSLRGGTRVEQFF. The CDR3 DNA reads TGTGCCAGCAGTTTACGAGGGGGGACTAGGGTTGAGCAGTTCTTC.

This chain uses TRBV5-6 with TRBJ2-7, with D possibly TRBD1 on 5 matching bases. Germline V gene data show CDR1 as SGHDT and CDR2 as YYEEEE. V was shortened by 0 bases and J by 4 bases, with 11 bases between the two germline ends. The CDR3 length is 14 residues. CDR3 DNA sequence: TGTGCCAGCAGCTTGGGGACATGGCTATACGAGCAGTACTTC. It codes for CASSLGTWLYEQYF.

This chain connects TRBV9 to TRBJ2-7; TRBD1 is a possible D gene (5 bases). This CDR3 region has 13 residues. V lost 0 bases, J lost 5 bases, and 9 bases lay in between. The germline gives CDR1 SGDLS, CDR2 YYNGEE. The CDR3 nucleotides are TGTGCCAGCAGCGTAGAGGGGTGGGACGAGCAGTACTTC. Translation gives CASSVEGWDEQYF.

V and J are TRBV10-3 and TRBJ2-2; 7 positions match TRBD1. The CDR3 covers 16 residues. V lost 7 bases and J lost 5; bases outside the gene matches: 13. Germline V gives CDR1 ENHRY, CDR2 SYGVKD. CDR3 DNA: TGTGCCATCATGGGGCCCGGACAGGACATAACCGGGGAGCTGTTTTTT. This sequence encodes CAIMGPGQDITGELFF.

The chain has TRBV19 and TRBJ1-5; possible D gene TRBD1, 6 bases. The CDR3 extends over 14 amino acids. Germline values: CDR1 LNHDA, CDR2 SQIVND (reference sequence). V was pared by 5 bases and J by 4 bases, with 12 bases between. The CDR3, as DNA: TGTGCCAGTAGTTATCGCCAGGGGAATCAGCCCCAGCATTTT. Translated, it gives CASSYRQGNQPQHF.

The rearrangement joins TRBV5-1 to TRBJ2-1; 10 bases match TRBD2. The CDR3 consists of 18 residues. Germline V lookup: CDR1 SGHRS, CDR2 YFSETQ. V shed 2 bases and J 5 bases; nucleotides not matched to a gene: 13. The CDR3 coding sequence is TGCGCCAGCAGCTTCCCGGGTCAGGGGCTAGCGGGAGACAATGAGCAGTTCTTC. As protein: CASSFPGQGLAGDNEQFF.

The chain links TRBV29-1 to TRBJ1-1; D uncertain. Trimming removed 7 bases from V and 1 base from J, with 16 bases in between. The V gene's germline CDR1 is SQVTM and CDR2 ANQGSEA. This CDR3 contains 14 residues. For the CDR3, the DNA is TGCAGCGCCCCCGGCCCAGACACGAACACTGAAGCTTTCTTT. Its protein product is CSAPGPDTNTEAFF.

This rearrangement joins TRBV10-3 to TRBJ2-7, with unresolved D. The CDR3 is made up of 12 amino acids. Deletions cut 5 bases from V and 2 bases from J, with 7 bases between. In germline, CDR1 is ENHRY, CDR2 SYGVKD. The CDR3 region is CAISPTPYEQYF. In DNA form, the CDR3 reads TGTGCCATCAGTCCTACACCCTACGAGCAGTACTTC.

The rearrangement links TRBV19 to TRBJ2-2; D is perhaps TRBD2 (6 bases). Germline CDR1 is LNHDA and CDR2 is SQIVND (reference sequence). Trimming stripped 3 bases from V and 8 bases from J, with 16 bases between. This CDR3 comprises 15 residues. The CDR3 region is CASSITRGRLGELFF. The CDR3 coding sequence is TGTGCCAGTAGTATCACCCGGGGGAGGTTGGGGGAGCTGTTTTTT. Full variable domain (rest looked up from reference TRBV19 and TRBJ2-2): DGGITQSPKYLFRKEGQNVTLSCEQNLNHDAMYWYRQDPGQGLRLIYYSQIVNDFQKGDIAEGYSVSREKKESFPLTVTSAQKNPTAFYLCASSITRGRLGELFFGEGSRLTVL.

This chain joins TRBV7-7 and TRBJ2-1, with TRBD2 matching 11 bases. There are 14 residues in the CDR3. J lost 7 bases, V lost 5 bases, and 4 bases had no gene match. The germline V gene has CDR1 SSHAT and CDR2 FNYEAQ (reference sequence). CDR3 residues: CASSERTSGNEQFF. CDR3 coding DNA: TGTGCCAGCAGCGAACGGACTAGCGGGAATGAGCAGTTCTTC.

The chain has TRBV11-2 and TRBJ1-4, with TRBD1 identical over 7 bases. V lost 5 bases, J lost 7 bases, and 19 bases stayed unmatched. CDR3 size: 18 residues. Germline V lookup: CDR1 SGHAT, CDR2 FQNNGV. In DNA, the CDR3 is TGTGCCAGCAGCCCAAAACCAACATACAGGGGTGGGGGTGAAAAACTGTTTTTT. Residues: CASSPKPTYRGGGEKLFF.

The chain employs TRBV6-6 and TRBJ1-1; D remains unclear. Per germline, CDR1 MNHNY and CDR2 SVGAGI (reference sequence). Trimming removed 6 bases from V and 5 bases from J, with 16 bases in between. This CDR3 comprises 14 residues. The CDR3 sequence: CASSPHGPRTEAFF. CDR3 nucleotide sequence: TGTGCCAGCAGCCCACACGGACCTCGGACTGAAGCTTTCTTT.

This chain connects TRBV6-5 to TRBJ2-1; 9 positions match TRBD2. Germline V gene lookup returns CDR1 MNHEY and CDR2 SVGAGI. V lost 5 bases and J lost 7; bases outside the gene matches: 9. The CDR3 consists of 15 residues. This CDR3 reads CASSRGAGGWNEQFF. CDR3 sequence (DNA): TGTGCCAGCAGTAGGGGAGCGGGAGGTTGGAATGAGCAGTTCTTC.

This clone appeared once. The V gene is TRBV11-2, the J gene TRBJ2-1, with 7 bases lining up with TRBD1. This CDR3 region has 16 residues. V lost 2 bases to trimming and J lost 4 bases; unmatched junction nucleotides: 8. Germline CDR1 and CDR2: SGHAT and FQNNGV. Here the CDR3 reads CASSLNAGTAYNEQFF. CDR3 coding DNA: TGTGCCAGCAGCTTAAATGCCGGGACAGCATACAATGAGCAGTTCTTC.

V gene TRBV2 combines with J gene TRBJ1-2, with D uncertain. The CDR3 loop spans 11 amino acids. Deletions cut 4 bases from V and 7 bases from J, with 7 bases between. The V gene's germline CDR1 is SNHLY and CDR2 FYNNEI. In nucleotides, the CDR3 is TGTGCCAGCAGTGTTTTAGGTGGCTACACCTTC. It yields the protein CASSVLGGYTF.

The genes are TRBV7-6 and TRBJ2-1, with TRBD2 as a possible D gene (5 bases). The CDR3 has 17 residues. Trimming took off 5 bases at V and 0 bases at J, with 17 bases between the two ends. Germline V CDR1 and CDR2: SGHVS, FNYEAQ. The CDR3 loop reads CASSPLGSDSSYNEQFF. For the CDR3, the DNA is TGTGCCAGCAGCCCCCTTGGTAGCGATAGCTCCTACAATGAGCAGTTCTTC. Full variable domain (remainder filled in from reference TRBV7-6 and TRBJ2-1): GAGVSQSPRYKVTKRGQDVALRCDPISGHVSLYWYRQALGQGPEFLTYFNYEAQQDKSGLPNDRFSAERPEGSISTLTIQRTEQRDSAMYRCASSPLGSDSSYNEQFFGPGTRLTVL.

The CDR3 sequence: CAISTPTGSSYEQYF. CDR3 sequence (DNA): TGTGCCATCAGTACCCCTACCGGGAGTTCCTACGAGCAGTACTTC. V is TRBV10-3 and J is TRBJ2-7, with TRBD2 as a possible D gene (6 bases). The germline CDR1 and CDR2 sequences are ENHRY and SYGVKD. The CDR3 runs 15 residues. Trimming cost V 5 bases and J 1 base, with 15 bases left between them.

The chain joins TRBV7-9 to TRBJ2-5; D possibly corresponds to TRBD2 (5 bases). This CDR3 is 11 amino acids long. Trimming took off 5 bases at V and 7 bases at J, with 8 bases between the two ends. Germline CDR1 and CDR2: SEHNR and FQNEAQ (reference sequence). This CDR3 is CASSPDLTQYF. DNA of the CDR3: TGTGCCAGCAGCCCGGACTTGACCCAGTACTTC.

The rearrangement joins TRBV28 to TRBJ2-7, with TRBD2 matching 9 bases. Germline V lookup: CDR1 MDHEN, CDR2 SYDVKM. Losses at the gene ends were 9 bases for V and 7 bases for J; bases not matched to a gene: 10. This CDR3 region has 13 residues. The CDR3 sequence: CASSSGSQREQYF. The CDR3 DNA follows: TGTGCCAGTAGTAGCGGGAGTCAGCGTGAGCAGTACTTC.

DNA of the CDR3: TGTGCCAGTCGGGCAGGGGGTAATCAGCCCCAGCATTTT. Translating it yields CASRAGGNQPQHF. The V gene is TRBV6-6, the J gene TRBJ1-5; 7 bases are shared with TRBD1. V lost 9 bases and J lost 4; bases outside the gene matches: 6. This CDR3 contains 13 residues. Germline CDR1 is MNHNY and CDR2 is SVGAGI (reference sequence).

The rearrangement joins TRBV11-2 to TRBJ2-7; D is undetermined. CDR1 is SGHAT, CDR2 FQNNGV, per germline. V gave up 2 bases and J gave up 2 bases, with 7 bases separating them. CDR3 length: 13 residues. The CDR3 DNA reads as TGTGCCAGCAGCTTAAGTCTCACCTACGAGCAGTACTTC. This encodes CASSLSLTYEQYF.

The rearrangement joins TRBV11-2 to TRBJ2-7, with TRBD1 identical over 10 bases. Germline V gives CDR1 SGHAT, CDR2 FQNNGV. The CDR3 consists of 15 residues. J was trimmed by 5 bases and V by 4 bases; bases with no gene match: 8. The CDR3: CASSSGQGVYHEQYF. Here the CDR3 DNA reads TGTGCCAGCAGCTCTGGACAGGGGGTCTACCACGAGCAGTACTTC.

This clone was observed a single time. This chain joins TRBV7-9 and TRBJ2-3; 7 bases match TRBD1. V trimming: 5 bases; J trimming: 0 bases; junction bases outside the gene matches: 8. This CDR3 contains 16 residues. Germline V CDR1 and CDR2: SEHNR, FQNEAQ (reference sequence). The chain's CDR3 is CASSHRGLESTDTQYF. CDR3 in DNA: TGTGCCAGCAGCCACAGGGGCCTTGAGAGCACAGATACGCAGTATTTT.

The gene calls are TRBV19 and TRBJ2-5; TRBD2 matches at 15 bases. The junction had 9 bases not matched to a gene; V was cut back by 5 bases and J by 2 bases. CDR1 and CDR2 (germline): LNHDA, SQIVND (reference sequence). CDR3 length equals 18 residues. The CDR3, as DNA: TGTGCCAGTAGTTTGGGACTAGCGGGAGGCCAAGTTCAAGAGACCCAGTACTTC. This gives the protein CASSLGLAGGQVQETQYF.

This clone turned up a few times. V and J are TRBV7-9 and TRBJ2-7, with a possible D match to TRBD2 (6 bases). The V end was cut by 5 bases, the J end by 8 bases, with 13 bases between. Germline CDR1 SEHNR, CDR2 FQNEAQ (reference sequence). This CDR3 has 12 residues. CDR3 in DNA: TGTGCCAGCAGCCCCCCGGGGGTTCAGCAGTACTTC. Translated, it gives CASSPPGVQQYF.

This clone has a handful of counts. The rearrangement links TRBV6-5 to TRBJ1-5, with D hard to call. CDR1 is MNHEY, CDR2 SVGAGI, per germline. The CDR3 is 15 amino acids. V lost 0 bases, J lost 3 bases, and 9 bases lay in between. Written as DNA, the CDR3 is TGTGCCAGCAGTTACTCGGTCCCGGTCAATCAGCCCCAGCATTTT. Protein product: CASSYSVPVNQPQHF.